The 6 T cell receptor beta chains in this list originate from one sample, sequenced in a study of blood T cells in healthy people across ages. A second PCR of roughly 7 to 11 cycles used a sample-barcoded 5' primer and a J-beta primer mix. TCRdb recomputed calls from the 5' RACE reads with MiXCR, one row per CDR3 protein. The table lists about a million distinct CDR3 sequences, more than 30% of them singletons. Sequencing input: blood. All receptors come from a man between 18 and 35 years old in good health.

V is TRBV20-1 and J is TRBJ1-2; D call uncertain. Germline CDR1 reads DFQATT; CDR2 reads SNEGSKA (reference sequence). Trimming stripped 6 bases from V and 3 bases from J, with 17 bases between. CDR3 length equals 14 residues. The CDR3 DNA reads as TGCAGTGCGCCCAAAACCGCGCAGGACTATGGCTACACCTTC. Protein: CSAPKTAQDYGYTF.

At least ten counts were recorded for this clonotype. This chain joins TRBV4-1 and TRBJ2-7; D perhaps matches TRBD2 (5 bases). V shed 1 base and J shed 1 base, with 8 bases lying between them. This CDR3 is built from 14 residues. Germline V lookup: CDR1 MGHRA, CDR2 YSYEKL. CDR3 in DNA: TGCGCCAGCAGCCAAGCAAGGACTTCCTACGAGCAGTACTTC. Translated, it gives CASSQARTSYEQYF.

This clonotype occurred a few times. The chain has TRBV6-2 or TRBV6-3 and TRBJ1-2, with D possibly TRBD1 on 5 matching bases. The CDR3 consists of 10 residues. V lost 11 bases, J lost 6 bases, and 10 bases lay in between. Germline CDR1 and CDR2: MNHEY and SVGEGT. DNA for the CDR3: TGTGCCGTTTCGGGGGATGGCTACACCTTC. This sequence encodes CAVSGDGYTF.

V gene TRBV7-3 combines with J gene TRBJ1-4; D not certain. The CDR3 runs 18 residues. Deletions cut 5 bases from V and 0 bases from J, with 19 bases between. Germline loops: CDR1 SGHTA, CDR2 FQGTGA. The CDR3 DNA reads TGTGCCAGCAGCCGGCTAGGTGTAACGGTTGCAACTAATGAAAAACTGTTTTTT. Encoded protein: CASSRLGVTVATNEKLFF.

Written as DNA, the CDR3 is TGTGCCAGCAGGCGTGCAGGGGGGAACACTGAAGCTTTCTTT. Translated: CASRRAGGNTEAFF. The V gene is TRBV6-1, the J gene TRBJ1-1; TRBD1 aligns across 7 bases. CDR3 length equals 14 residues. Trimming removed 6 bases from V and 1 base from J; junction bases left unmatched: 5. Germline values: CDR1 MNHNS, CDR2 SASEGT.

V is TRBV7-9 and J is TRBJ2-3; 10 nucleotides agree with TRBD1. CDR3 size: 15 residues. Germline values: CDR1 SEHNR, CDR2 FQNEAQ (reference sequence). J was trimmed by 7 bases and V by 4 bases; bases with no gene match: 8. The CDR3 region is CASSSGTGVENTQYF. DNA of the CDR3: TGTGCCAGCAGCTCCGGGACAGGGGTCGAGAATACGCAGTATTTT.